Described below is a single T cell receptor beta chain sequence and its context. This specimen comes from a study of blood T cell repertoires in COVID-19. Study-wide background: The cDNA or gDNA used as material had been derived from T cells, B-cell-depleted T cells, or PBMCs.

Profiled with immunoSEQ multiplex PCR; TCRdb holds only in-frame clones, not every one. This table has 200,000 or so clones, roughly nine tenths appearing once. Trimming pared 10 bases from V and 4 bases from J, leaving 14 bases between. From germline, CDR1 is WSHSY and CDR2 SAAADI. The length of the CDR3 is 13 residues. The chain links TRBV10-2 to TRBJ2-1; D gene ambiguous. The specimen was PBMCs or T cells enriched from blood (not recorded which). This sequence was found in a woman aged 35 to 49 with acute COVID-19. The CDR3 DNA reads as TGCGCCATCGCGACTGGTAATTACAATGAGCAGTTCTTC. Translating it yields CAIATGNYNEQFF.